These 14 T cell receptor beta chains originate from one sample sequenced in a study of CD8+CD57+ T cells in acquired aplastic anemia (dated by TCRdb to 2016 to 2018). Patients chosen for sequencing had shown expansion of CD8+CD57+ cells by flow cytometry. Sequencing was performed on an Illumina HiSeq 2000. Genomic DNA served as template for TCR beta VDJ combination and CDR3 sequence profiling. TCRdb trimmed the raw reads at Q25, called clones with MiXCR and kept productive beta chains. Every distinct CDR3 protein forms one entry, paired with its most common genes and DNA. Present in this sample are fewer than 200,000 distinct CDR3 sequences, 45% to 60% of which were seen just once. The top ten clonotypes cover approximately 13% of the sample. Material: sorted CD4+, CD8+, or CD8+CD57+ T cells (not recorded which) from PBMCs. All receptors derive from a human donor with aplastic anemia.

This chain connects TRBV7-9 to TRBJ1-4; 8 bases line up with TRBD1. Germline CDR1 reads SEHNR; CDR2 reads FQNEAQ (reference sequence). V dropped 3 bases and J dropped 3; count of bases not matched to a gene: 3. The CDR3 length is 15 residues. The CDR3 loop is CASSFDRGSNEKLFF. For the CDR3, the DNA is TGTGCCAGCAGCTTTGACAGGGGATCTAATGAAAAACTGTTTTTT.

This clonotype came up a few times. A read error may explain this, as a much larger clone is one base away. The chain has TRBV5-1 and TRBJ2-5; D is perhaps TRBD1 or TRBD2 (5 bases each). Trimming took off 4 bases at V and 7 bases at J, with 17 bases between the two ends. Germline CDR1 and CDR2: SGHRS and YFSETQ. The CDR3 contains 14 residues. The CDR3 DNA follows: TGCGCCAGCAGCGCGCTTGGGACCGCTTCGACCCAGTACTTC. Its translation is CASSALGTASTQYF.

The V call is TRBV7-6, the J call TRBJ2-7, with D perhaps TRBD1 (5 bases). The CDR3 sequence is 14 residues long. V was cut by 5 bases and J by 7 bases, with 18 bases left in between. The germline V gene has CDR1 SGHVS and CDR2 FNYEAQ. The CDR3: CASSPGQGTWEQYF. As DNA, the CDR3 is TGTGCCAGCAGCCCCGGTCAGGGAACGTGGGAGCAGTACTTC. The full variable domain, its missing parts supplied by reference TRBV7-6 and TRBJ2-7, is GAGVSQSPRYKVTKRGQDVALRCDPISGHVSLYWYRQALGQGPEFLTYFNYEAQQDKSGLPNDRFSAERPEGSISTLTIQRTEQRDSAMYRCASSPGQGTWEQYFGPGTRLTVT.

The genes are TRBV11-2 and TRBJ2-1; TRBD2 is a possible D gene (6 bases). V gave up 1 base and J gave up 5 bases, with 15 bases separating them. The CDR3 runs 16 residues. The germline V gene has CDR1 SGHAT and CDR2 FQNNGV. CDR3 loop: CASSLGGTQKDNEQFF. DNA for the CDR3: TGTGCCAGCAGCTTAGGCGGGACTCAAAAAGACAATGAGCAGTTCTTC. Drawing the rest from reference TRBV11-2 and TRBJ2-1, the complete variable domain is EAGVAQSPRYKIIEKRQSVAFWCNPISGHATLYWYQQILGQGPKLLIQFQNNGVVDDSQLPKDRFSAERLKGVDSTLKIQPAKLEDSAVYLCASSLGGTQKDNEQFFGPGTRLTVL.

This clonotype was counted many times. This sequence joins TRBV6-5 and TRBJ1-2; D is possibly TRBD1 (5 bases). The germline V and J ends were trimmed by 5 bases and 2 bases, with 15 bases remaining between them. CDR3 size: 15 residues. From germline, CDR1 is MNHEY and CDR2 SVGAGI. As DNA, the CDR3 is TGTGCCAGCAGTAACTACCGAGGGGAGAACTATGGCTACACCTTC. Protein sequence: CASSNYRGENYGYTF.

This clonotype showed up just once. The DNA for the CDR3 is TGCAGTGCTAGAGATTGGCGGGAGGGGTACAATGAGCAGTTCTTC. Amino acid sequence: CSARDWREGYNEQFF. The genes are TRBV20-1 and TRBJ2-1, with 9 positions matching TRBD2. The CDR3 consists of 15 residues. The J segment lost 4 bases and the V segment lost 0 bases, leaving 4 bases of the junction unmatched. CDR1 is DFQATT and CDR2 is SNEGSKA in the germline V gene (reference sequence).

The chain links TRBV7-9 to TRBJ1-3; D unclear. Germline V lookup: CDR1 SEHNR, CDR2 FQNEAQ (reference sequence). V was clipped by 11 bases and J by 0 bases, with 5 bases between them. The CDR3 is 11 residues long. The CDR3 sequence: CAVLSGNTIYF. The DNA for the CDR3 is TGTGCCGTACTCTCTGGAAACACCATATATTTT.

This clonotype turned up a few times. The chain recombines TRBV6-1 with TRBJ2-5; D is ambiguous. Trimming took 4 bases from V and 2 from J, leaving 14 bases between them. The CDR3 contains 15 residues. Germline CDR1 is MNHNS and CDR2 is SASEGT. CDR3 loop: CASSGARNRQETQYF. For the CDR3, the DNA is TGTGCCAGCAGTGGGGCACGAAACCGTCAAGAGACCCAGTACTTC.

The gene calls are TRBV24-1 and TRBJ1-1, with TRBD1 identical over 9 bases. Unmatched junction bases numbered 9, after V lost 10 bases and J lost 1 base. The germline CDR1 and CDR2 sequences are KGHDR and SFDVKD. The CDR3 covers 15 residues. CDR3 protein: CATSRQGDGNTEAFF. Here the CDR3 DNA reads TGTGCCACATCTAGACAGGGGGATGGGAACACTGAAGCTTTCTTT.

The V call is TRBV9, the J call TRBJ2-3; D not resolved. CDR3 length: 14 amino acids. The ends were cut back, 6 bases at V and 0 bases at J, with 11 bases in the middle. Germline CDR1 SGDLS, CDR2 YYNGEE. CDR3 bases: TGTGCCAGCACCCCCCAAACTAGCACAGATACGCAGTATTTT. Its protein is CASTPQTSTDTQYF.

This clonotype was detected a few times. The chain couples TRBV6-1 to TRBJ1-5; possibly TRBD1 for D (6 bases). Per the germline V gene, CDR1 is MNHNS and CDR2 is SASEGT. The CDR3 covers 15 residues. Trimming left V 7 bases short and J 6 bases short, with 19 bases between. This CDR3 is CASTTGGRVGQPQHF. CDR3 in DNA: TGTGCCAGCACCACCGGGGGGCGGGTAGGTCAGCCCCAGCATTTT.

This clonotype was counted ten times or more. CDR3 DNA: TGTGCCAGCAGTATCGACCGGGGGACCCAGTACTTC. Its translation is CASSIDRGTQYF. The V gene is TRBV7-3, the J gene TRBJ2-5; D is perhaps TRBD2 (5 bases). Between the trimmed V and J ends, which lost 6 bases and 7 bases, there was a span of 12 bases. This CDR3 contains 12 residues. Per the germline V gene, CDR1 is SGHTA and CDR2 is FQGTGA.

V gene TRBV7-3 combines with J gene TRBJ2-3; TRBD1 agrees at 10 bases. J gave up 8 bases and V 7 bases, and 9 bases lay outside the gene matches. This CDR3 comprises 14 residues. The germline gives CDR1 SGHTA, CDR2 FQGTGA. CDR3 in DNA: TGTGCCAGCACCCTGGACAGGGGGTTCAGTACGCAGTATTTT. This gives the protein CASTLDRGFSTQYF. Full variable domain (remainder filled in from reference TRBV7-3 and TRBJ2-3): GAGVSQTPSNKVTEKGKYVELRCDPISGHTALYWYRQSLGQGPEFLIYFQGTGAADDSGLPNDRFFAVRPEGSVSTLKIQRTERGDSAVYLCASTLDRGFSTQYFGPGTRLTVL.

This clonotype came up a few times. J is TRBJ1-3 and V is TRBV12-3 or TRBV12-4; TRBD1 is a possible D gene (6 bases). Trimming removed 2 bases at V and 3 bases at J, with 17 bases between. The CDR3 is 17 residues long. The CDR3 protein is CASSLKRTGPVGNTIYF. The DNA of the CDR3 is TGTGCCAGCAGTTTAAAGAGAACAGGGCCGGTTGGAAACACCATATATTTT.